The 9 T cell receptor beta chains below all came from one sample that was sequenced in a study of T-cell memory formation after mild COVID-19. MiXCR, applied by TCRdb to the 5' RACE reads, yields one record per CDR3 protein. The sample contains roughly 370,000 distinct CDR3 sequences, 15% to 20% of which appear only once. Sequencing was done on a sample of PBMCs or a T cell subset sorted from them (not recorded which). The receptors shown here come from a man aged 18-30 years who had mild COVID-19 (a few samples of this study predate the infection). Cell type and time point are not known.

This clonotype has at least ten counts. The rearrangement links TRBV10-3 to TRBJ2-3; D is unclear. Germline loops: CDR1 ENHRY, CDR2 SYGVKD. The V gene lost 3 bases and the J gene lost 0 bases, with 1 base spanning the gap. The CDR3 length is 12 residues. The CDR3 here is CAISDSTDTQYF. In DNA form, the CDR3 reads TGTGCCATCAGTGATAGCACAGATACGCAGTATTTT.

The gene calls are TRBV4-3 and TRBJ2-5; D not resolved. The germline gives CDR1 LGHNA, CDR2 YSLEER. This CDR3 has 15 amino acids. The V end lost 1 base, the J end lost 5 bases, and 14 bases lay between the germline ends. In DNA, the CDR3 is TGCGCCAGCAGCCAAGTCAGGAGTAGTGTTGAGACCCAGTACTTC. Translating it yields CASSQVRSSVETQYF.

This clonotype appeared a few times. The chain carries TRBV5-1 and TRBJ2-1; tentatively, D is TRBD2 (6 bases). Trimming removed 0 bases from V and 8 bases from J, with 21 bases in between. This CDR3 is 17 amino acids long. The germline V gene has CDR1 SGHRS and CDR2 YFSETQ. CDR3 coding DNA: TGCGCCAGCAGCTTGGCCGGCGCGACTTTCCCGGGGGATGAGCAGTTCTTC. Its protein product is CASSLAGATFPGDEQFF.

This chain uses TRBV29-1 with TRBJ2-4, with a weak D call TRBD2 (6 bases). The germline CDR1 and CDR2 sequences are SQVTM and ANQGSEA. The CDR3 is 13 amino acids. The V and J ends lost 1 base and 3 bases respectively, with 7 bases between them. For the CDR3, the DNA is TGCAGCGTTGAAGGGGGAGGCAAAAACATTCAGTACTTC. It translates to CSVEGGGKNIQYF.

The chain recombines TRBV7-9 with TRBJ2-2; D unresolved. This CDR3 region has 15 residues. Trimming pared 5 bases from V and 3 bases from J, leaving 13 bases between. Germline V gives CDR1 SEHNR, CDR2 FQNEAQ (reference sequence). The CDR3 DNA follows: TGTGCCAGCAGCAGACCCGCTACGGACACCGGGGAGCTGTTTTTT. Protein sequence: CASSRPATDTGELFF.

J is TRBJ2-7 and V is TRBV7-2; 9 bases are a match to TRBD2. V was clipped by 5 bases and J by 4 bases; unmatched bases: 12. Germline-derived CDR1 and CDR2 are SGHTA and FQGNSA. The CDR3 sequence is 16 residues long. CDR3 region: CASSPTWRGGQYEQYF. Here the CDR3 DNA reads TGTGCCAGCAGCCCGACTTGGCGGGGGGGCCAATACGAGCAGTACTTC. Full variable domain (outside the CDR3, taken from reference TRBV7-2 and TRBJ2-7): GAGVSQSPSNKVTEKGKDVELRCDPISGHTALYWYRQSLGQGLEFLIYFQGNSAPDKSGLPSDRFSAERTGGSVSTLTIQRTQQEDSAVYLCASSPTWRGGQYEQYFGPGTRLTVT.

This clonotype was observed a few times. The genes are TRBV5-1 and TRBJ2-5; D might be TRBD1 (5 bases). CDR1 and CDR2 (germline): SGHRS, YFSETQ. The CDR3 extends over 14 amino acids. Trimming removed 0 bases from V and 7 bases from J, with 13 bases in between. CDR3 sequence (DNA): TGCGCCAGCAGCTTGGAACAGGTTGACGGGACCCAGTACTTC. This encodes CASSLEQVDGTQYF.

The sample holds a few counts of this clonotype. The chain links TRBV4-1 to TRBJ1-5; D not certain. The CDR3 is 14 residues long. The V gene lost 0 bases and the J gene lost 5 bases, with 8 bases spanning the gap. The germline V gene has CDR1 MGHRA and CDR2 YSYEKL. CDR3 nucleotide sequence: TGCGCCAGCAGCCAAGAGAAAGGGTATCAGCCCCAGCATTTT. Its translation is CASSQEKGYQPQHF.

Many counts were recorded for this clonotype. The J gene is TRBJ2-5, the V gene TRBV20-1; tentative D call: TRBD2 (5 bases). The CDR3 totals 13 residues. Germline V gene sequence: CDR1 DFQATT, CDR2 SNEGSKA (reference sequence). Trimming cost V 5 bases and J 0 bases, with 10 bases left between them. The CDR3 nucleotides read TGCAGTGCTTCTACTAGGAACCAAGAGACCCAGTACTTC. The encoded protein is CSASTRNQETQYF.